These 32 T cell receptor beta chains were all obtained from the same sample, sequenced in a study of T cells in Graves' hyperthyroidism and ophthalmopathy. Amplified TCR beta CDR3 regions derived from RNA transcripts. TCR CDR3 underwent first-round RT-PCR with the HTBI primer set. TCRdb processed the multiplex PCR reads anew with MiXCR; each CDR3 protein has one entry. The sample has approximately 300,000 distinct CDR3 sequences, approximately 17% seen once. Sequencing used blood. These receptors were collected from a woman aged 55-70 years with Graves' ophthalmopathy.

This rearrangement joins TRBV10-3 to TRBJ1-2; D is ambiguous. In germline, CDR1 is ENHRY, CDR2 SYGVKD. V lost 2 bases to trimming and J lost 6 bases, with 10 bases between them. The CDR3 covers 13 residues. CDR3: CAISEGGGDGYTF. CDR3 in DNA: TGTGCCATCAGTGAGGGTGGTGGGGATGGCTACACCTTC.

In DNA, the CDR3 is TGTGCCAGCAGCTGGGGGGGGACAGGCGATATGAACACTGAAGCTTTCTTT. Translating it yields CASSWGGTGDMNTEAFF. The rearrangement links TRBV7-9 to TRBJ1-1; 8 bases are a match to TRBD1. The CDR3 is 17 amino acids. The V gene's germline CDR1 is SEHNR and CDR2 FQNEAQ (reference sequence). J was trimmed by 0 bases and V by 4 bases; bases with no gene match: 10.

This clonotype was found many times. The chain is built from TRBV5-1 and TRBJ2-3; a weak D match, TRBD1 (5 bases). There are 16 residues in the CDR3. CDR1 and CDR2 (germline): SGHRS, YFSETQ. V gave up 0 bases and J gave up 2 bases, with 13 bases separating them. DNA for the CDR3: TGCGCCAGCAGCTTGGGGGCGGATGGGGCCACAGATACGCAGTATTTT. This codes for CASSLGADGATDTQYF.

This clonotype has ten or more counts. This rearrangement joins TRBV24-1 to TRBJ2-1; D gene uncertain. Between the trimmed V and J ends, which lost 0 bases and 0 bases, there was a span of 8 bases. The CDR3 runs 16 residues. Germline CDR1 KGHDR, CDR2 SFDVKD. Here the CDR3 DNA reads TGTGCCACCAGTGATTTGTACGTGAGCTCCTACAATGAGCAGTTCTTC. Amino acid sequence: CATSDLYVSSYNEQFF.

Written as DNA, the CDR3 is TGTGCCAGCAGCCGTCGCATGGCCGGGGGGAGGACAGGAACAGATACGCAGTATTTT. It encodes CASSRRMAGGRTGTDTQYF. The chain joins TRBV3-1 to TRBJ2-3; either TRBD1 or TRBD2 may supply D (7 bases each). CDR1 and CDR2 from the germline V gene are LGHDT and YNNKEL (reference sequence). The CDR3 has 19 amino acids. Trimming stripped 4 bases from V and 3 bases from J, with 26 bases between.

At least ten counts were recorded for this clonotype. The rearrangement uses TRBV20-1 and TRBJ2-2; 7 positions agree with TRBD1. Per the germline V gene, CDR1 is DFQATT and CDR2 is SNEGSKA (reference sequence). Germline trimming cut 6 bases from V and 1 base from J; bases unmatched to any gene: 2. The length of the CDR3 is 13 residues. In DNA, the CDR3 is TGCAGTGCCGGGACAGTGAACACCGGGGAGCTGTTTTTT. The encoded protein is CSAGTVNTGELFF.

This clonotype was picked up a small number of times. The chain uses TRBV9 and TRBJ1-1, with 9 bases fitting TRBD1. This CDR3 has 15 residues. Germline lookup yields CDR1 SGDLS and CDR2 YYNGEE. V lost 4 bases and J lost 4; bases outside the gene matches: 8. The CDR3, as DNA: TGTGCCAGCAGCCCGAGAGGACAGGGGAGCACTGAAGCTTTCTTT. Protein sequence: CASSPRGQGSTEAFF.

Many counts were recorded for this clonotype. The genes are TRBV3-1 and TRBJ2-2, with 9 bases identical to TRBD1. Germline V gene sequence: CDR1 LGHDT, CDR2 YNNKEL (reference sequence). Trimming cost V 4 bases and J 5 bases; bases outside gene matches: 5. This CDR3 spans 15 amino acids. CDR3 loop: CASSLQGAGTGELFF. The CDR3 nucleotides read TGTGCCAGCAGCCTACAGGGGGCGGGGACCGGGGAGCTGTTTTTT.

This chain joins TRBV6-1 and TRBJ1-1, with D perhaps TRBD1 (6 bases). This CDR3 comprises 15 residues. Per the germline V gene, CDR1 is MNHNS and CDR2 is SASEGT. V lost 2 bases and J 5 bases, leaving 15 bases between the germline ends. As DNA, the CDR3 is TGTGCCAGCAGTGAATTGGGCAGGGGATATACTGAAGCTTTCTTT. Protein: CASSELGRGYTEAFF.

This clonotype was counted ten times or more. The rearrangement links TRBV5-1 to TRBJ1-1; D uncertain. The CDR3 is 13 amino acids. Germline CDR1 reads SGHRS; CDR2 reads YFSETQ. The V end was cut by 3 bases, the J end by 1 base, with 7 bases between. The CDR3 reads CASSYQRNTEAFF. Written as DNA, the CDR3 is TGCGCCAGCAGCTACCAACGGAACACTGAAGCTTTCTTT.

This clonotype was detected ten times or more. The rearrangement joins TRBV6-6 to TRBJ1-1; TRBD1 is a possible D gene (6 bases). V was trimmed by 2 bases and J by 1 base, leaving 11 bases between them. Germline CDR1 and CDR2: MNHNY and SVGAGI (reference sequence). The CDR3 consists of 15 residues. DNA for the CDR3: TGTGCCAGCAGTTACAGGGTGGGGGCGAACACTGAAGCTTTCTTT. Translating gives CASSYRVGANTEAFF.

A few counts support this clonotype. The gene calls are TRBV5-5 and TRBJ1-1, with D possibly TRBD1 on 6 matching bases. The germline gives CDR1 SGHKS, CDR2 YYEKEE (reference sequence). Trimming stripped 0 bases from V and 3 bases from J, with 12 bases between. The CDR3 extends over 15 amino acids. CDR3 amino acids: CASSLVGGIHTEAFF. CDR3 nucleotides: TGTGCCAGCAGCTTGGTAGGGGGAATTCACACTGAAGCTTTCTTT.

This clonotype was seen only a few times. The chain links TRBV5-6 to TRBJ2-7; 9 nucleotides align to TRBD1. The junction had 9 bases not matched to a gene; V was cut back by 4 bases and J by 4 bases. Germline-derived CDR1 and CDR2 are SGHDT and YYEEEE. The CDR3 has 15 amino acids. The CDR3 DNA follows: TGTGCCAGCAGCGATGCCGGGACAGGGTTTTACGAGCAGTACTTC. Its protein is CASSDAGTGFYEQYF.

This clonotype was counted ten times or more. J is TRBJ1-2 and V is TRBV5-5, with D perhaps TRBD1 (5 bases). The germline gives CDR1 SGHKS, CDR2 YYEKEE (reference sequence). CDR3 length: 14 residues. The V gene lost 4 bases and the J gene lost 3 bases, with 13 bases spanning the gap. CDR3 region: CASSPAWGDYGYTF. In DNA form, the CDR3 reads TGTGCCAGCAGCCCCGCGTGGGGGGACTATGGCTACACCTTC.

This clonotype was counted at least ten times. V is TRBV2 and J is TRBJ2-2, with 9 bases that match TRBD1. Looked up from germline, CDR1 is SNHLY and CDR2 is FYNNEI. CDR3 length equals 15 residues. With V trimmed by 3 bases and J by 4 bases, 3 bases remained unmatched. The CDR3 DNA is TGTGCCAGCAGTGAGGTACAGGGGGCCACCGGGGAGCTGTTTTTT. It encodes CASSEVQGATGELFF. The whole variable domain, remainder taken from reference TRBV2 and TRBJ2-2, is EPEVTQTPSHQVTQMGQEVILRCVPISNHLYFYWYRQILGQKVEFLVSFYNNEISEKSEIFDDQFSVERPDGSNFTLKIRSTKLEDSAMYFCASSEVQGATGELFFGEGSRLTVL.

This clonotype was recorded many times. The V gene is TRBV11-2, the J gene TRBJ1-2, with 7 bases identical to TRBD1. Trimming at V came to 1 base and at J to 4 bases, leaving 9 bases not matched to a gene. The CDR3 extends over 16 amino acids. From germline, CDR1 is SGHAT and CDR2 FQNNGV. This CDR3 is CASSLALRGKGYGYTF. Written as DNA, the CDR3 is TGTGCCAGCAGCTTAGCCCTCAGGGGGAAGGGCTATGGCTACACCTTC.

This clonotype was detected ten times or more. The chain is built from TRBV7-9 and TRBJ1-4, with D perhaps matching TRBD1 (5 bases). V gave up 2 bases and J gave up 3 bases, with 10 bases separating them. The CDR3 covers 15 residues. Germline loops: CDR1 SEHNR, CDR2 FQNEAQ (reference sequence). CDR3 nucleotides: TGTGCCAGCAGCTTAATGGGGGGACCTAATGAAAAACTGTTTTTT. Encoded protein: CASSLMGGPNEKLFF.

This clonotype turned up a few times. The chain carries TRBV5-1 and TRBJ1-3, with D maybe TRBD1 (6 bases). In germline, CDR1 is SGHRS, CDR2 YFSETQ. The CDR3 loop spans 14 amino acids. V lost 2 bases and J 7 bases, leaving 13 bases between the germline ends. The CDR3 region is CASSLTGSGNTIYF. DNA for the CDR3: TGCGCCAGCAGCTTAACAGGGTCCGGGAACACCATATATTTT.

This clonotype was observed at least ten times. V gene TRBV6-1 combines with J gene TRBJ1-2; 7 bases line up with TRBD1. The CDR3 is made up of 14 amino acids. After removal of 1 base from V and 4 bases from J, the junction contained 3 bases not matched to a gene. CDR1 is MNHNS and CDR2 is SASEGT in the germline V gene. In DNA form, the CDR3 reads TGTGCCAGCAGTGAAGGGGACAGTCTCTATGGCTACACCTTC. Translating it yields CASSEGDSLYGYTF.

This clonotype occurred a few times. The chain has TRBV2 and TRBJ1-6; the match to TRBD1 covers 10 bases. This CDR3 is built from 17 residues. Germline-derived CDR1 and CDR2 are SNHLY and FYNNEI. V shed 8 bases, J shed 4 bases, and the junction held 11 bases outside the gene matches. CDR3 coding DNA: TGTGCCAGCGACAGAGGGACAGGGGACCAGTATAATTCACCCCTCCACTTT. As protein: CASDRGTGDQYNSPLHF.

This clonotype was seen repeatedly, ten times or more. The chain recombines TRBV5-8 with TRBJ1-2; possible D gene TRBD1, 5 bases. V lost 7 bases to trimming and J lost 6 bases, with 16 bases between them. CDR3 length: 13 amino acids. Germline V gene sequence: CDR1 SGHTS, CDR2 YDEGEE. The CDR3 sequence is CASDSGPFDGYTF. Written as DNA, the CDR3 is TGTGCCAGCGACTCGGGGCCCTTCGATGGCTACACCTTC.

The chain combines TRBV5-1 with TRBJ2-7, with D possibly TRBD1 on 5 matching bases. Germline CDR1 reads SGHRS; CDR2 reads YFSETQ. The germline V and J ends were trimmed by 3 bases and 3 bases, with 10 bases remaining between them. CDR3 length: 13 residues. For the CDR3, the DNA is TGCGCCAGCAGCTATGACAGCGACTACGAGCAGTACTTC. This codes for CASSYDSDYEQYF.

This clonotype was recorded at least ten times. The chain joins TRBV15 to TRBJ2-2; 11 nucleotides line up with TRBD1. The germline V gene has CDR1 LNHNV and CDR2 YYDKDF (reference sequence). V lost 2 bases and J lost 4; bases outside the gene matches: 6. The CDR3 loop spans 17 amino acids. CDR3 DNA sequence: TGTGCCACCAGCAGATCACGCGGGACAGGGGGCACCGGGGAGCTGTTTTTT. It is translated as CATSRSRGTGGTGELFF.

In this sample, this clonotype turned up a few times. This chain connects TRBV20-1 to TRBJ2-7; tentative D call: TRBD2 (5 bases). The germline V and J ends were trimmed by 3 bases and 3 bases, with 6 bases remaining between them. Germline-derived CDR1 and CDR2 are DFQATT and SNEGSKA (reference sequence). The CDR3 spans 11 residues. The CDR3 nucleotides are TGCAGTGCTAGTCGGGACTACGAGCAGTACTTC. This encodes CSASRDYEQYF.

This clonotype was found many times. V is TRBV6-5 and J is TRBJ2-7, with D unresolved. V was pared by 0 bases and J by 1 base, with 16 bases between. This CDR3 region has 17 residues. Germline CDR1 is MNHEY and CDR2 is SVGAGI. The CDR3 DNA is TGTGCCAGCAGTTACTCGTATGGAGCAGACCGTTCCTACGAGCAGTACTTC. This translates into CASSYSYGADRSYEQYF.

This clonotype has more than one count but fewer than ten. J is TRBJ2-2 and V is TRBV6-1; D might be TRBD2 (6 bases). V was shortened by 8 bases and J by 0 bases, with 10 bases between the two germline ends. The germline V gene has CDR1 MNHNS and CDR2 SASEGT. This CDR3 contains 14 residues. This CDR3 reads CASLGTPNTGELFF. Written as DNA, the CDR3 is TGTGCCAGCTTGGGGACTCCGAACACCGGGGAGCTGTTTTTT.

This clonotype was found many times. The CDR3 sequence is CASRKNSGQGAYEQYF. DNA of the CDR3: TGTGCCAGCAGAAAGAATTCGGGACAGGGAGCCTACGAGCAGTACTTC. The genes are TRBV7-9 and TRBJ2-7; TRBD1 matches 9 bases. This CDR3 contains 16 residues. With 6 bases clipped from V and 2 bases from J, the junction kept 11 bases outside the gene matches. Germline lookup yields CDR1 SEHNR and CDR2 FQNEAQ (reference sequence).

This clonotype has only a few counts. The chain recombines TRBV20-1 with TRBJ2-2; D call uncertain. CDR3 length equals 15 residues. Trimming removed 2 bases at V and 0 bases at J, with 10 bases between. In germline, CDR1 is DFQATT, CDR2 SNEGSKA (reference sequence). The CDR3 loop is CSARLGISNTGELFF. In nucleotides, the CDR3 is TGCAGTGCTAGATTAGGAATATCGAACACCGGGGAGCTGTTTTTT.

This clonotype was seen ten or more times. The V gene is TRBV7-2, the J gene TRBJ2-1, with 7 nucleotides matching TRBD2. The CDR3 totals 15 residues. From germline, CDR1 is SGHTA and CDR2 FQGNSA. After removal of 4 bases from V and 1 base from J, the junction contained 4 bases not matched to a gene. The CDR3 sequence is CASSYTSESYNEQFF. The DNA of the CDR3 is TGTGCCAGCAGCTACACTAGCGAATCCTACAATGAGCAGTTCTTC.

This clonotype was counted a few times. The chain has TRBV4-1 and TRBJ2-3; D tentatively reads TRBD1 or TRBD2 (5 bases each). Deletions cut 2 bases from V and 5 bases from J, with 14 bases between. This CDR3 spans 15 amino acids. The germline V gene encodes CDR1 MGHRA and CDR2 YSYEKL. The CDR3 loop reads CASSQLRKRGDTQYF. The CDR3 region has the DNA TGCGCCAGCAGCCAATTGCGAAAGAGGGGAGATACGCAGTATTTT.

With regard to this clonotype: This clone may be a read error of a much larger clone one base away. The CDR3 does not close with the conserved phenylalanine or tryptophan, likely indicating a read error. The chain carries TRBV30 and TRBJ1-1, with D perhaps matching TRBD1 (5 bases). Germline CDR1 is GTSNPN and CDR2 is SVGIG (reference sequence). The CDR3 covers 10 residues. The CDR3 sequence: CAGVGTEAFS. The DNA for the CDR3 is TGTGCGGGGGTGGGCACTGAAGCTTTCTCT.

This clonotype occurred many times. V is TRBV9 and J is TRBJ1-1; the match to TRBD1 covers 7 bases. This CDR3 region has 15 residues. Germline V gives CDR1 SGDLS, CDR2 YYNGEE. Trimming took 3 bases from V and 1 from J; bases not matched to a gene: 6. The CDR3 reads CASSAYRGTNTEAFF. In DNA, the CDR3 is TGTGCCAGCAGCGCTTACAGGGGTACGAACACTGAAGCTTTCTTT.